The 29 T cell receptor beta chains below come from one sample, sequenced in a study of T cell responses to AZD1222 COVID-19 vaccine. TCRdb keeps only in-frame clones here, not all; method: immunoSEQ multiplex PCR. The sample shows 73,000 or so clones, roughly 80% of them seen only once. The sequencing used peripheral blood, collected on day 0 of AZD1222 vaccination. The receptors come from an adult in good health.

The rearrangement links TRBV7-9 to TRBJ1-4; D remains ambiguous. V gave up 5 bases and J gave up 0 bases, with 22 bases separating them. Germline assignment: CDR1 SEHNR and CDR2 FQNEAQ (reference sequence). The length of the CDR3 is 19 residues. CDR3 region: CASSPPDAGYLATNEKLFF. The CDR3 region has the DNA TGTGCCAGCAGCCCTCCCGATGCAGGCTACCTTGCAACTAATGAAAAACTGTTTTTT.

The chain links TRBV20-1 to TRBJ1-4; D remains ambiguous. The CDR3 contains 11 residues. The germline CDR1 and CDR2 sequences are DFQATT and SNEGSKA (reference sequence). The V and J ends lost 6 bases and 4 bases respectively, with 6 bases between them. The CDR3 protein is CSAWGNEKLFF. The CDR3 coding sequence is TGCAGTGCATGGGGTAATGAAAAACTGTTTTTT.

J is TRBJ2-1 and V is TRBV7-2; D is ambiguous. V lost 5 bases and J 0 bases, leaving 5 bases between the germline ends. This CDR3 contains 13 residues. Germline CDR1 reads SGHTA; CDR2 reads FQGNSA. The CDR3 nucleotides are TGTGCCAGCAGCCGGAGCTCCTACAATGAGCAGTTCTTC. This sequence encodes CASSRSSYNEQFF.

The chain couples TRBV4-2 to TRBJ1-2; D perhaps matches TRBD1 (6 bases). The germline CDR1 and CDR2 sequences are LGHNA and YNFKEQ. V was cut by 0 bases and J by 4 bases, with 21 bases left in between. This CDR3 spans 18 amino acids. CDR3 coding DNA: TGTGCCAGCAGCCAAGATCAAGTGGTGGGGGGCAGAGGCTATGGCTACACCTTC. It yields the protein CASSQDQVVGGRGYGYTF.

This clone has just a few counts. The chain joins TRBV5-6 to TRBJ1-3; the D gene is possibly TRBD1 (6 bases). CDR1 and CDR2 (germline): SGHDT, YYEEEE. Trimming cost V 1 base and J 4 bases, with 12 bases left between them. The CDR3 consists of 15 residues. The CDR3 sequence is CASSLNWGAGNTIYF. The DNA of the CDR3 is TGTGCCAGCAGCTTGAATTGGGGGGCCGGAAACACCATATATTTT.

This clone appeared a few times. V is TRBV7-2 and J is TRBJ2-5, with 7 bases aligning to TRBD1. This CDR3 spans 14 amino acids. Trimming took 6 bases from V and 5 from J; bases not matched to a gene: 9. Germline CDR1 reads SGHTA; CDR2 reads FQGNSA. CDR3 sequence: CASSLAGGVETQYF. The CDR3 DNA sequence: TGTGCCAGCAGTCTTGCAGGGGGTGTTGAGACCCAGTACTTC.

The chain couples TRBV5-1 to TRBJ1-2; 8 nucleotides match TRBD1. V lost 3 bases to trimming and J lost 6 bases; unmatched junction nucleotides: 10. CDR1 and CDR2 (germline): SGHRS, YFSETQ. This CDR3 is 15 amino acids long. The DNA for the CDR3 is TGCGCCAGCAGCTACCTACTACAGGGGGGCGATGGCTACACCTTC. Its protein product is CASSYLLQGGDGYTF.

V gene TRBV6-5 combines with J gene TRBJ2-2; D ambiguous. This CDR3 contains 14 residues. Trimming pared 6 bases from V and 0 bases from J, leaving 8 bases between. CDR1 is MNHEY, CDR2 SVGAGI, per germline. CDR3 loop: CASRLYANTGELFF. The CDR3 DNA follows: TGTGCCAGCAGGTTATACGCGAACACCGGGGAGCTGTTTTTT.

The CDR3 reads CASSVEGGRNSPLHF. The CDR3 DNA reads TGTGCCAGCAGCGTAGAAGGTGGGCGGAATTCACCCCTCCACTTT. The rearrangement links TRBV9 to TRBJ1-6; D remains unclear. CDR1 is SGDLS and CDR2 is YYNGEE in the germline V gene. The CDR3 runs 15 residues. V lost 0 bases, J lost 7 bases, and 11 bases lay in between.

The gene calls are TRBV2 and TRBJ2-7; D gene uncertain. V gave up 4 bases and J gave up 2 bases, with 6 bases separating them. The germline V gene encodes CDR1 SNHLY and CDR2 FYNNEI. CDR3 length: 12 amino acids. CDR3 loop: CASSVGPYEQYF. The CDR3 DNA reads as TGTGCCAGCAGTGTGGGTCCCTACGAGCAGTACTTC.

V is TRBV5-6 and J is TRBJ1-5, with unresolved D. This CDR3 is 12 amino acids long. CDR1 is SGHDT, CDR2 YYEEEE, per germline. The ends were cut back, 0 bases at V and 7 bases at J, with 5 bases in the middle. DNA for the CDR3: TGTGCCAGCAGCTTGGTGGGCCAGCCCCAGCATTTT. As protein: CASSLVGQPQHF.

This sequence joins TRBV18 and TRBJ2-1; D gene ambiguous. Deletions cut 2 bases from V and 5 bases from J, with 7 bases between. The CDR3 loop spans 13 amino acids. Germline V gene data show CDR1 as KGHSH and CDR2 as LQKENI. CDR3 loop: CASSPSWNNEQFF. The CDR3 nucleotides read TGTGCCAGCTCACCAAGCTGGAACAATGAGCAGTTCTTC.

This chain joins TRBV7-7 and TRBJ2-5; TRBD1 might be the D (5 bases). Germline CDR1 SSHAT, CDR2 FNYEAQ (reference sequence). V was pared by 1 base and J by 7 bases, with 10 bases between. The CDR3 spans 13 residues. CDR3 region: CASSLGTQGTQYF. CDR3 nucleotide sequence: TGTGCCAGCAGCTTAGGGACGCAGGGGACCCAGTACTTC.

CDR3 nucleotide sequence: TGTGCCAGCAGGGGTGAACCCTCCCGTTCACCCCTCCACTTT. Protein product: CASRGEPSRSPLHF. This chain joins TRBV6-5 and TRBJ1-6, with D uncertain. V was pared by 6 bases and J by 9 bases, with 15 bases between. CDR1 is MNHEY and CDR2 is SVGAGI in the germline V gene. The CDR3 sequence is 14 residues long.

The chain uses TRBV27 and TRBJ1-3; TRBD1 matches 7 bases. The CDR3 runs 14 residues. Germline values: CDR1 MNHEY, CDR2 SMNVEV (reference sequence). The ends lost 5 bases at V and 2 bases at J; junction bases unmatched: 3. In DNA, the CDR3 is TGTGCCAGCAGTAACAGGGGTCCTGGAAACACCATATATTTT. It yields the protein CASSNRGPGNTIYF.

J is TRBJ2-1 and V is TRBV4-1; no clear D. CDR3 length equals 11 residues. Trimming left V 4 bases short and J 5 bases short, with 3 bases between. Germline values: CDR1 MGHRA, CDR2 YSYEKL. The CDR3 reads CASSRDNEQFF. CDR3 DNA sequence: TGCGCCAGCAGCCGCGACAATGAGCAGTTCTTC.

This clone has just one count. The V call is TRBV7-7, the J call TRBJ1-4; D is possibly TRBD1 (5 bases). The germline V and J ends were trimmed by 4 bases and 5 bases, with 11 bases remaining between them. The CDR3 totals 14 residues. Germline CDR1 is SSHAT and CDR2 is FNYEAQ (reference sequence). CDR3 sequence: CASSSGRRNEKLFF. The CDR3 DNA reads TGTGCCAGCAGCTCGGGACGGAGAAATGAAAAACTGTTTTTT. Complete variable domain (other parts from reference TRBV7-7 and TRBJ1-4): GAGVSQSPRYKVTKRGQDVTLRCDPISSHATLYWYQQALGQGPEFLTYFNYEAQPDKSGLPSDRFSAERPEGSISTLTIQRTEQRDSAMYRCASSSGRRNEKLFFGSGTQLSVL.

The rearrangement links TRBV27 to TRBJ1-5, with a tentative D call TRBD1 (5 bases). This CDR3 has 14 amino acids. Germline V lookup: CDR1 MNHEY, CDR2 SMNVEV (reference sequence). V was trimmed by 5 bases and J by 5 bases, leaving 13 bases between them. In DNA form, the CDR3 reads TGTGCCAGCAGTGTAATCGGGGCCGATCAGCCCCAGCATTTT. It encodes CASSVIGADQPQHF.

V usage is TRBV9 and J usage is TRBJ1-2, with D tentatively TRBD1 (5 bases). The V gene lost 9 bases and the J gene lost 4 bases, with 10 bases spanning the gap. The length of the CDR3 is 11 residues. From germline, CDR1 is SGDLS and CDR2 YYNGEE. In DNA form, the CDR3 reads TGTGCCACCTCAGGGATCTATGGCTACACCTTC. It translates to CATSGIYGYTF.

This clone showed up just a few times. V gene TRBV11-3 combines with J gene TRBJ2-3, with a possible D match to TRBD2 (6 bases). Germline loops: CDR1 SGHNT, CDR2 YENEEA. The ends were cut back, 5 bases at V and 9 bases at J, with 12 bases in the middle. The CDR3 loop spans 12 amino acids. CDR3 in amino acids: CASSDRDLTQYF. In DNA form, the CDR3 reads TGTGCCAGCAGCGACCGGGACTTAACGCAGTATTTT.

The chain carries TRBV7-3 and TRBJ2-1; D is ambiguous. With 3 bases removed from V and 4 bases from J, the gap between germline ends came to 7 bases. Germline assignment: CDR1 SGHTA and CDR2 FQGTGA. This CDR3 spans 13 amino acids. The CDR3 bases are TGTGCCAGCAGCTTGCGACGGTACAATGAGCAGTTCTTC. Translation gives CASSLRRYNEQFF. Supplemented by reference TRBV7-3 and TRBJ2-1, the full variable domain reads GAGVSQTPSNKVTEKGKYVELRCDPISGHTALYWYRQSLGQGPEFLIYFQGTGAADDSGLPNDRFFAVRPEGSVSTLKIQRTERGDSAVYLCASSLRRYNEQFFGPGTRLTVL.

The CDR3 bases are TGTGCCAGCAGCCCATCCGGGACTAACGCCGGGGAGCTGTTTTTT. Protein product: CASSPSGTNAGELFF. The gene calls are TRBV6-5 and TRBJ2-2; 7 positions agree with TRBD2. Germline loops: CDR1 MNHEY, CDR2 SVGAGI. V gave up 6 bases and J gave up 6 bases; unmatched junction bases: 10. CDR3 length equals 15 residues.

The rearrangement links TRBV3-1 (or the pseudogene TRBV3-2) to TRBJ1-2; 9 bases map to TRBD1. V lost 2 bases, J lost 8 bases, and 12 bases stayed unmatched. Germline CDR1 and CDR2: LGHDT and YNNKEL (reference sequence). CDR3 size: 16 residues. The CDR3 region has the DNA TGTGCCAGCAGCCAACTATCTAAGGGGGACAGGGCGGGCTACACCTTC. Its protein is CASSQLSKGDRAGYTF.

The gene calls are TRBV12-3 or TRBV12-4 and TRBJ2-7; 7 bases line up with TRBD2. With V trimmed by 5 bases and J by 6 bases, 7 bases remained unmatched. The CDR3 runs to 13 residues. CDR3 nucleotide sequence: TGTGCCAGCAGTGTTGCCCGGGGGGTCGAGCAGTACTTC. Residues: CASSVARGVEQYF.

The gene calls are TRBV6-1 and TRBJ1-1, with 10 bases matching TRBD1. V was clipped by 3 bases and J by 1 base; unmatched bases: 2. The CDR3 length is 15 residues. CDR1 is MNHNS, CDR2 SASEGT, per germline. The CDR3 sequence is CASSERTGGNTEAFF. CDR3 sequence (DNA): TGTGCCAGCAGTGAGCGGACAGGGGGGAACACTGAAGCTTTCTTT.

The chain employs TRBV7-6 and TRBJ1-3, with D maybe TRBD1 (6 bases). Germline loops: CDR1 SGHVS, CDR2 FNYEAQ. The V end was cut by 5 bases, the J end by 0 bases, with 11 bases between. The CDR3 extends over 15 amino acids. The CDR3 spells CASSRGQSSGNTIYF. The CDR3 DNA reads TGTGCCAGCAGCCGGGGACAATCCTCTGGAAACACCATATATTTT.

The CDR3 sequence: CASSLPLGQRENNEQFF. Written as DNA, the CDR3 is TGTGCCAGCTCATTACCCCTGGGCCAGCGGGAAAACAATGAGCAGTTCTTC. The rearrangement links TRBV18 to TRBJ2-1; 7 positions agree with TRBD2. Germline V gene lookup returns CDR1 KGHSH and CDR2 LQKENI. The junction had 15 bases not matched to a gene; V was cut back by 5 bases and J by 5 bases. This CDR3 comprises 17 residues.

The genes are TRBV12-3 or TRBV12-4 and TRBJ1-2; TRBD1 might be the D (6 bases). The CDR3 totals 13 residues. The V and J ends lost 6 bases and 8 bases respectively, with 16 bases between them. This chain's CDR3 is CASSRNQGLGYTF. CDR3 in DNA: TGTGCCAGCAGCAGAAACCAGGGGCTCGGCTACACCTTC.

This clone was picked up one time. The chain combines TRBV7-6 with TRBJ1-5; possible D gene TRBD1, 5 bases. This CDR3 has 17 residues. Trimming took off 1 base at V and 5 bases at J, with 18 bases between the two ends. CDR1 and CDR2 from the germline V gene are SGHVS and FNYEAQ. The CDR3 is CASSLVPPSRGDQPQHF. The CDR3 DNA reads as TGTGCCAGCAGCTTAGTCCCCCCCTCTAGGGGAGATCAGCCCCAGCATTTT. Full variable domain (remainder filled in from reference TRBV7-6 and TRBJ1-5): GAGVSQSPRYKVTKRGQDVALRCDPISGHVSLYWYRQALGQGPEFLTYFNYEAQQDKSGLPNDRFSAERPEGSISTLTIQRTEQRDSAMYRCASSLVPPSRGDQPQHFGDGTRLSIL.